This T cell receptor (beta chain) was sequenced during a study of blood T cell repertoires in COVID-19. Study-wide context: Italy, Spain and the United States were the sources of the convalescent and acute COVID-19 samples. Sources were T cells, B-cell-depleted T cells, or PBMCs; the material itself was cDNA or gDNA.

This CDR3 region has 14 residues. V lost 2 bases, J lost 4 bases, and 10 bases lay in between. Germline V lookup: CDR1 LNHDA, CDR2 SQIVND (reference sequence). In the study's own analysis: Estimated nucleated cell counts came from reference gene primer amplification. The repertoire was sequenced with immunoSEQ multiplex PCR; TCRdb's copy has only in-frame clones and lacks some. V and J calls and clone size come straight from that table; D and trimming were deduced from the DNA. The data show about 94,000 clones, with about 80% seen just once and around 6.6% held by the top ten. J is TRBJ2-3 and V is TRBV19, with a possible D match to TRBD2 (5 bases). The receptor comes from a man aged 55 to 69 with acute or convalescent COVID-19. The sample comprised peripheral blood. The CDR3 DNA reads TGTGCCAGTAGTATAAGTAGCGCCTCAGATACGCAGTATTTT. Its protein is CASSISSASDTQYF.